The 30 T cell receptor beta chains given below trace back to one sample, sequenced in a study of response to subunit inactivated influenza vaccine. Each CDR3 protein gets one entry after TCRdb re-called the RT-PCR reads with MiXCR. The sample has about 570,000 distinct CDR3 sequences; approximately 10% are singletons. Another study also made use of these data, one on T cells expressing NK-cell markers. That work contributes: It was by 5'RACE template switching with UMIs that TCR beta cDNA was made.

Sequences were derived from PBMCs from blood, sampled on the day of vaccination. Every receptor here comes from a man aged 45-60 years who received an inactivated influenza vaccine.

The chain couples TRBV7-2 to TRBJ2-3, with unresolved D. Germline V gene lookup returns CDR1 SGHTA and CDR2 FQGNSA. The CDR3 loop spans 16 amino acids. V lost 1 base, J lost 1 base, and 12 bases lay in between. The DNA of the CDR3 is TGTGCCAGCAGCTTAGGGCACTTCGGACGCACAGATACGCAGTATTTT. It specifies CASSLGHFGRTDTQYF.

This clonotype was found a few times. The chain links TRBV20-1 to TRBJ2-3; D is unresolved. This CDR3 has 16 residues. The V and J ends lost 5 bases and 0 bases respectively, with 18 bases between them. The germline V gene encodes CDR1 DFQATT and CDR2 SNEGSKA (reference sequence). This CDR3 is CSAGPRRRRSTDTQYF. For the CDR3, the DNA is TGCAGTGCTGGCCCAAGACGGAGACGTAGCACAGATACGCAGTATTTT.

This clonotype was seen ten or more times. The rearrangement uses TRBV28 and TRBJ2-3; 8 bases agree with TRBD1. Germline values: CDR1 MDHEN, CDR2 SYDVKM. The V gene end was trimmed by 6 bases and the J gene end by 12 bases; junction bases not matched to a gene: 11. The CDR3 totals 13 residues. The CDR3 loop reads CASRFYGQGAQYF. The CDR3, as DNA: TGTGCCAGCAGGTTTTATGGGCAGGGGGCTCAGTATTTT.

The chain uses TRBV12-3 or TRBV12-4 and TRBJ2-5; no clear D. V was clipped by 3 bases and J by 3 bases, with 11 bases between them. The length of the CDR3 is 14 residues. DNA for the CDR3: TGTGCCAGCAGTTTCAAGTTCCCTAAAGAGACCCAGTACTTC. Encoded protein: CASSFKFPKETQYF.

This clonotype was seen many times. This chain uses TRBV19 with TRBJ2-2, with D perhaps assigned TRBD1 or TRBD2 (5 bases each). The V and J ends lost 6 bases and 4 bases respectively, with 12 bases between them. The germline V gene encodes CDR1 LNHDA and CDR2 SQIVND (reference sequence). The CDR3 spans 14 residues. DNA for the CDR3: TGTGCCAGTAGGACCGGGACCCGCACCGGGGAGCTGTTTTTT. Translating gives CASRTGTRTGELFF.

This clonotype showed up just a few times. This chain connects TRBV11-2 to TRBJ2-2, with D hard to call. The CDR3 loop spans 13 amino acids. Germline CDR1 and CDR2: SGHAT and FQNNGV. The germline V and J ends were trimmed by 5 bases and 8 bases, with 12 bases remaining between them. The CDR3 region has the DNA TGTGCCAGCAGCAAGGGCCCCGCGGGGGAGCTGTTTTTT. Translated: CASSKGPAGELFF.

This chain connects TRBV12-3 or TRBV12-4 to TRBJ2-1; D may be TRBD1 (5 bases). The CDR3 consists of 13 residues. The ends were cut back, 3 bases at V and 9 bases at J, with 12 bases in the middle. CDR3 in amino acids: CASSLVWGSEQFF. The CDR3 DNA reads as TGTGCCAGCAGTTTGGTCTGGGGCAGTGAGCAGTTCTTC.

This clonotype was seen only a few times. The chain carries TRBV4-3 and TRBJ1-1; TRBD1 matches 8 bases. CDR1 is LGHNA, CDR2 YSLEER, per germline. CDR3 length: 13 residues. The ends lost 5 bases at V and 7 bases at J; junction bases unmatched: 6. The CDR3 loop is CASSIGTGFEAFF. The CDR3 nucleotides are TGCGCCAGCAGCATCGGGACAGGTTTTGAAGCTTTCTTT.

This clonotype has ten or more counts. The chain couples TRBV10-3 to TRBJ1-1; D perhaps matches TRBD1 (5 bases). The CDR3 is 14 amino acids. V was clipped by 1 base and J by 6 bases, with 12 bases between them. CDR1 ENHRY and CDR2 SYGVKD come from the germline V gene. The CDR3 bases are TGTGCCATCAGTGAGTTCGGGGCAAGGGCTGAAGCTTTCTTT. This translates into CAISEFGARAEAFF.

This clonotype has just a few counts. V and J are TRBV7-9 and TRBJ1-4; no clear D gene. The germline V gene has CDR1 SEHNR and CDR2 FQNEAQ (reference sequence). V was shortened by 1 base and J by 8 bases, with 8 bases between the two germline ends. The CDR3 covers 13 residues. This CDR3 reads CASSLGAQEKLFF. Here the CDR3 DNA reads TGTGCCAGCAGCTTAGGTGCGCAGGAAAAACTGTTTTTT.

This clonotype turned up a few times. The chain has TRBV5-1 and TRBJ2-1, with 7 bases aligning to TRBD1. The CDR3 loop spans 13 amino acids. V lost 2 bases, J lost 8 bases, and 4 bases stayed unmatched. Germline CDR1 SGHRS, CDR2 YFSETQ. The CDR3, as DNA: TGCGCCAGCAGCTTACAGGGGCAGCATGAGCAGTTCTTC. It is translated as CASSLQGQHEQFF.

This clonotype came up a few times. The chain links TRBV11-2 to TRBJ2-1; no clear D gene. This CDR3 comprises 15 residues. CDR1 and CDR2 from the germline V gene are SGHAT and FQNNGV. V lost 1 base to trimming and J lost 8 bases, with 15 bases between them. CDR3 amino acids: CASSLVAQSFHEQFF. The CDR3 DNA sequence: TGTGCCAGCAGCTTAGTGGCACAGTCGTTCCATGAGCAGTTCTTC.

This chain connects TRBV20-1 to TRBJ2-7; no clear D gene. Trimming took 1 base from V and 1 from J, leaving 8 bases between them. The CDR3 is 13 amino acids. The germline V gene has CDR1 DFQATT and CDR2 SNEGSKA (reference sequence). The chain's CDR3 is CSARADGSYEQYF. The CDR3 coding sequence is TGCAGTGCTAGAGCGGACGGATCCTACGAGCAGTACTTC.

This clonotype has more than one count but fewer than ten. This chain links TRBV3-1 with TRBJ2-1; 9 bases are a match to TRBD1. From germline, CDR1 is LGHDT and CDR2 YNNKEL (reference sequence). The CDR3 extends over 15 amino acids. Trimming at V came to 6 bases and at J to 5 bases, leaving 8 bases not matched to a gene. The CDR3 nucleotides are TGTGCCAGCAGTCAGACAGGGGGGGGAAACAATGAGCAGTTCTTC. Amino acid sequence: CASSQTGGGNNEQFF.

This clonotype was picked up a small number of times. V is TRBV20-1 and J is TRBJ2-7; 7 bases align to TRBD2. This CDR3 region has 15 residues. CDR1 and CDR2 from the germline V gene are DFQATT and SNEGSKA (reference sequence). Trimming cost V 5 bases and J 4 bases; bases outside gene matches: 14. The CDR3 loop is CSAGIGGRFAYEQYF. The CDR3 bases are TGCAGTGCTGGGATTGGCGGGAGATTCGCTTACGAGCAGTACTTC.

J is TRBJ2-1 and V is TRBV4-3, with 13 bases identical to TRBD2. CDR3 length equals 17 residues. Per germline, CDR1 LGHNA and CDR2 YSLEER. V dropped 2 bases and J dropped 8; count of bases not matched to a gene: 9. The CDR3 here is CASSQPPTSGRMDEQFF. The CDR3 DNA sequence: TGCGCCAGCAGCCAACCCCCGACTAGCGGGAGGATGGATGAGCAGTTCTTC.

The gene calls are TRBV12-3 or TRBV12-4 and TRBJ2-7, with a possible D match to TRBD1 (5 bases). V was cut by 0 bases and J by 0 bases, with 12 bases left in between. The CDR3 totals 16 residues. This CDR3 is CASSLALAGYSYEQYF. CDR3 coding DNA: TGTGCCAGCAGTTTAGCGCTGGCAGGGTACTCCTACGAGCAGTACTTC.

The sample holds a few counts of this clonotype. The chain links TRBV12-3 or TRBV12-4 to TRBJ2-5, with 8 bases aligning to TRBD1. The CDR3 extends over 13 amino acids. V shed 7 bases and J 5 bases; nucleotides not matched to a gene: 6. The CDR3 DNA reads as TGTGCCAGCAACAGGGGGTCTCCGGAGACCCAGTACTTC. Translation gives CASNRGSPETQYF.

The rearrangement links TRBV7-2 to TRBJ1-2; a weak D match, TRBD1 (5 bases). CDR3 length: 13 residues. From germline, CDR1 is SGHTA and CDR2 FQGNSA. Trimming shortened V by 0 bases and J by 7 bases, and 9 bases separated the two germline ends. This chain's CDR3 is CASSLAPGPGYTF. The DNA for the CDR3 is TGTGCCAGCAGCTTAGCTCCAGGGCCTGGCTACACCTTC.

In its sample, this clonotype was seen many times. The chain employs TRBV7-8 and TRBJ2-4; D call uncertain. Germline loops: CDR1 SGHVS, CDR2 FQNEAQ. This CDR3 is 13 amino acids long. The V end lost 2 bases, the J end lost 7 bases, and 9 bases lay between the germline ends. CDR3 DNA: TGTGCCAGCAGCTTAAAGTCATGGAACATTCAGTACTTC. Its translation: CASSLKSWNIQYF.

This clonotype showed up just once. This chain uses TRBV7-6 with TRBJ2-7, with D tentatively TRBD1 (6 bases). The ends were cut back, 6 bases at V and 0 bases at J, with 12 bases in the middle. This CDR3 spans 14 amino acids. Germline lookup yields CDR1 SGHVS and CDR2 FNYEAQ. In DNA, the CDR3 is TGTGCCAGCAGGCAAACACAGGGCTCCTACGAGCAGTACTTC. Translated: CASRQTQGSYEQYF.

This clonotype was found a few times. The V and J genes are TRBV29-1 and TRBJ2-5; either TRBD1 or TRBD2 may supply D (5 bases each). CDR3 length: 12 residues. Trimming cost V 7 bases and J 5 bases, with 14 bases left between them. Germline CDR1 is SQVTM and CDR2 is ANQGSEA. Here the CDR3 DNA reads TGCAGCGGGGGACCTCCTGGGGAGACCCAGTACTTC. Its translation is CSGGPPGETQYF.

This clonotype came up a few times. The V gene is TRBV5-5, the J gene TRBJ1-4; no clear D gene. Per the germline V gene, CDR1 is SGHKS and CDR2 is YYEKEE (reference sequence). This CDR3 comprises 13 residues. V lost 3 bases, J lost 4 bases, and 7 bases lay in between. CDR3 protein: CASSSGVNEKLFF. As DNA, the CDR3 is TGTGCCAGCAGCTCCGGGGTTAATGAAAAACTGTTTTTT.

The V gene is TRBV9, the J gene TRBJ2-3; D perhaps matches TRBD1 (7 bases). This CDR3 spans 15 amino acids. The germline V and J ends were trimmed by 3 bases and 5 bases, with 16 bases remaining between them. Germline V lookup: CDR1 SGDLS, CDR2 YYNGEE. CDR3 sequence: CASSGDSGRLDTQYF. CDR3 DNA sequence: TGTGCCAGCAGCGGGGACAGCGGGCGTCTAGATACGCAGTATTTT.

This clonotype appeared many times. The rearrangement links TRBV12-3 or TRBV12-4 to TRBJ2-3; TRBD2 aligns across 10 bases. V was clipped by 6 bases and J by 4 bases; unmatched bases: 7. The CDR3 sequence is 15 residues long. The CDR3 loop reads CASRETSGVADTQYF. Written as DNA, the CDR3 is TGTGCCAGCAGGGAAACTAGCGGGGTCGCAGATACGCAGTATTTT.

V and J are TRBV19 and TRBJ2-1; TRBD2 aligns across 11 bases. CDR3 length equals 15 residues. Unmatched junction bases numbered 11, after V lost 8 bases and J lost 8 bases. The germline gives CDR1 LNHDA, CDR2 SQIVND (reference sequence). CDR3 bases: TGTGCCAGTCAAGGATTACTAGCGGGAGTGGATGAGCAGTTCTTC. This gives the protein CASQGLLAGVDEQFF.

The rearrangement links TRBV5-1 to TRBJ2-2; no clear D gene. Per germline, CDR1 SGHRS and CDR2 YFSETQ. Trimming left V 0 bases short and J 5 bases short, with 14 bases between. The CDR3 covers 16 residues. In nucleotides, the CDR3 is TGCGCCAGCAGCTTGGGAGCCTCGCATTCGACCGGGGAGCTGTTTTTT. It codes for CASSLGASHSTGELFF.

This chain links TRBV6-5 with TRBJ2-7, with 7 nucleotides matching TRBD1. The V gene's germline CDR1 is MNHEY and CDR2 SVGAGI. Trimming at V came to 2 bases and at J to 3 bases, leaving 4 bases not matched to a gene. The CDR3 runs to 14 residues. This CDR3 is CASSYSWDSYEQYF. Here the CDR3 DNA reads TGTGCCAGCAGTTACAGTTGGGACAGCTACGAGCAGTACTTC.

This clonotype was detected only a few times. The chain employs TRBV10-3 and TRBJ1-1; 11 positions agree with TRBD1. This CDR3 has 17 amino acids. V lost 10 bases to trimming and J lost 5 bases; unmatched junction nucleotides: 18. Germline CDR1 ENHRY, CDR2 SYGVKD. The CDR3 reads CATERYWTGGAETEAFF. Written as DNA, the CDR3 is TGTGCCACCGAAAGGTACTGGACAGGGGGCGCGGAGACTGAAGCTTTCTTT.

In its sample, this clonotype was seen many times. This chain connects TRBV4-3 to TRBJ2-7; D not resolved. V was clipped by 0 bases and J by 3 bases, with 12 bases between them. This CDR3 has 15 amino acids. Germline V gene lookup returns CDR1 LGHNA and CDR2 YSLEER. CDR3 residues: CASSQESARNYEQYF. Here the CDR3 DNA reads TGCGCCAGCAGCCAAGAGTCTGCCAGAAACTACGAGCAGTACTTC.